The clone carrying this TCR beta chain was seen more than once but under ten times. The data were obtained in a study of early T cells in non-severe SARS-CoV-2 infection. This CDR3 comprises 15 residues. Germline V CDR1 and CDR2: SGHTA, FQGNSA. V lost 0 bases, J lost 0 bases, and 8 bases lay in between. Each CDR3 protein is one row after TCRdb ran MiXCR on the 5' RACE reads. The sample shows 70,000 to 90,000 distinct CDR3 sequences, roughly a tenth of them seen only once. Source: whole blood, taken at baseline. The chain links TRBV7-2 to TRBJ1-2; a weak D match, TRBD1 (6 bases). This sequence was found in an adult who was a healthcare worker with PCR-confirmed SARS-CoV-2 infection or an uninfected control (not recorded which). The CDR3 coding sequence is TGTGCCAGCAGCTTAGCCCGGACAGCTAACTATGGCTACACCTTC. Its translation: CASSLARTANYGYTF.